The rows below give T cell receptor beta chains drawn from one sample of a study of cytomegalovirus exposure and HLA in healthy donors. Assay used: immunoSEQ multiplex PCR; TCRdb lists only in-frame clones, some missing. The sample is made up of some 76,000 clones, and the top ten hold under 0.9% of it. Sequenced input: PBMCs. Source of these receptors: a boy aged 5 to 17 in good health and CMV-seronegative. Both conserved end residues are part of each CDR3. D genes are given only for firm matches.

D: -; J: TRBJ1-1; V: TRBV11-2; DNA: TGTGCCAGCAGCCCCAACGGGGTTATCACTGAAGCTTTCTTT; CDR3: CASSPNGVITEAFF
D: -; J: TRBJ2-3; V: TRBV7-7; DNA: TGTGCCAGCAGCCCTTACTCCGGGCTAGCTGACACAGATACGCAGTATTTT; CDR3: CASSPYSGLADTDTQYF
D: -; J: TRBJ2-1; V: TRBV4-3; DNA: TGCGCCAGCAGCCAAGATCTTTCGGCCCCAGGAAGCTACAATGAGCAGTTCTTC; CDR3: CASSQDLSAPGSYNEQFF
D: -; J: TRBJ2-6; V: TRBV15; DNA: TGTGCCACCAGCAAAAAGACACCCAAGTCTGGGGCCAACGTCCTGACTTTC; CDR3: CATSKKTPKSGANVLTF
D: TRBD1; J: TRBJ1-2; V: TRBV5-6; DNA: TGTGCCAGCAGCCAACCCGGGACAGGGGGAGTCTATGGCTACACCTTC; CDR3: CASSQPGTGGVYGYTF
D: TRBD2; J: TRBJ2-2; V: TRBV5-1; DNA: TGCGCCAGCAGCCCACGACTAGCGGGGCCAAAGCGCGCGAACACCGGGGAGCTGTTTTTT; CDR3: CASSPRLAGPKRANTGELFF
D: -; J: TRBJ1-1; V: TRBV18; DNA: TGTGCCAGCTCAGCTACAGGGAACACTGAAGCTTTCTTT; CDR3: CASSATGNTEAFF
D: TRBD2; J: TRBJ2-2; V: TRBV5-1; DNA: TGCGCCAGCAGCGAGATAACTAGCGGGAGGACCGGGGAGCTGTTTTTT; CDR3: CASSEITSGRTGELFF
D: -; J: TRBJ1-1; V: TRBV19; DNA: TGTGCCAGTAGTCGTACTGCAGGGGCAAACACTGAAGCTTTCTTT; CDR3: CASSRTAGANTEAFF
D: -; J: TRBJ2-1; V: TRBV4-3; DNA: TGCGCCAGCAGCCACGTAAGGGTTGGAGGCAATGAGCAGTTCTTC; CDR3: CASSHVRVGGNEQFF
D: -; J: TRBJ1-1; V: TRBV30; DNA: TGTGCCTGGACCTCGAGGGTGAACACTGAAGCTTTCTTT; CDR3: CAWTSRVNTEAFF
D: TRBD1; J: TRBJ2-7; V: TRBV19; DNA: TGTGCCAGTCGTGACAGGGCCAGGGCCTACGAGCAGTACTTC; CDR3: CASRDRARAYEQYF
D: -; J: TRBJ2-5; V: TRBV7-8; DNA: TGTGCCAGCAGCTTAGTTGTACACAGGTCCGGGGGAGAGACCCAGTACTTC; CDR3: CASSLVVHRSGGETQYF
D: -; J: TRBJ1-1; V: TRBV19; DNA: TGTGCCAGTAGCCAGGGGATGATCCAAGCTTTCTTT; CDR3: CASSQGMIQAFF
D: -; J: TRBJ1-1; V: TRBV27; DNA: TGTGCCAGCTACCGGACAGATAACACTGAAGCTTTCTTT; CDR3: CASYRTDNTEAFF
D: TRBD2; J: TRBJ2-7; V: TRBV6-4; DNA: TGTGCCAGCAATCGAGAAGCTAGCGGGAGAATGAAGGGCTCCTACGAGCAGTACTTC; CDR3: CASNREASGRMKGSYEQYF
D: TRBD1; J: TRBJ2-7; V: TRBV14; DNA: TGTGCCAGCAGCCAAGAGGGACAGGGGCTCATCTACGAGCAGTACTTC; CDR3: CASSQEGQGLIYEQYF
D: -; J: TRBJ2-1; V: TRBV5-6; DNA: TGTGCCAGCAGCCCCGTTGGACTTAGCTCCTACAATGAGCAGTTCTTC; CDR3: CASSPVGLSSYNEQFF
D: -; J: TRBJ1-1; V: TRBV15; DNA: TGTGCCACCAGCAGAGATACAGGGTGGGGGGAAGCTTTCTTT; CDR3: CATSRDTGWGEAFF
D: -; J: TRBJ2-1; V: TRBV7-6; DNA: TGTGCCAGCAGTTTTTCAGGGGGGTACAATGAGCAGTTCTTC; CDR3: CASSFSGGYNEQFF
D: -; J: TRBJ2-7; V: TRBV19; DNA: TGTGCCAGTAGTATCACCAGGTCTGGCGAGCAGTACTTC; CDR3: CASSITRSGEQYF
D: TRBD1; J: TRBJ2-7; V: TRBV4-3; DNA: TGCGCCAGCAGCTCAGGACAGGGGTACGAGCAGTACTTC; CDR3: CASSSGQGYEQYF
D: TRBD2; J: TRBJ2-1; V: TRBV4-2; DNA: TGTGCCAGCAGCCACCCGCCGAGGACTAGCGGGAGGGGGGATGAGCAGTTCTTC; CDR3: CASSHPPRTSGRGDEQFF
D: TRBD1; J: TRBJ1-5; V: TRBV18; DNA: TGTGCCAGCTCACAGGGACAGCAGCAGCCCCAGCATTTT; CDR3: CASSQGQQQPQHF
D: -; J: TRBJ2-1; V: TRBV5-4; DNA: TGTGCCAGCAGCCCGGAATGGGGGCTGAGGCAGTTCTTC; CDR3: CASSPEWGLRQFF
D: -; J: TRBJ2-2; V: TRBV19; DNA: TGTGCCAGTAGTGGCAGGGGAATCGGGGAGCTGTTTTTT; CDR3: CASSGRGIGELFF
D: TRBD1; J: TRBJ2-7; V: TRBV30; DNA: TGTGCCTGGAGCCTCGGACAGGGTAGTCACTACGAGCAGTACTTC; CDR3: CAWSLGQGSHYEQYF
D: TRBD1; J: TRBJ2-2; V: TRBV6-1; DNA: TGTGCCGGACGGGGGCAGGGGGCGGACACCGGGGAGCTGTTTTTT; CDR3: CAGRGQGADTGELFF
D: -; J: TRBJ2-3; V: TRBV18; DNA: TGTGCCAGCTCACCACAGCAGGGAACCACAGATACGCAGTATTTT; CDR3: CASSPQQGTTDTQYF
D: -; J: TRBJ2-7; V: TRBV5-4; DNA: TGTGCCAGCAGCTTGGGGCAGGCAACCTACGAGCAGTACTTC; CDR3: CASSLGQATYEQYF
D: TRBD1; J: TRBJ1-1; V: TRBV10-3; DNA: TGTGCCATCAGTAAAACATGGGACAGGGGCACTGAAGCTTTCTTT; CDR3: CAISKTWDRGTEAFF
D: -; J: TRBJ2-7; V: TRBV19; DNA: TGTGCCAGCCGACAGAACAATCCCTACGAGCAGTACTTC; CDR3: CASRQNNPYEQYF
D: TRBD1; J: TRBJ2-7; V: TRBV5-4; DNA: TGTGCCAGCAGACAACTGCGGGGCAACTTTCAAACAGGGGGCGAGCAGTACTTC; CDR3: CASRQLRGNFQTGGEQYF
D: TRBD2; J: TRBJ2-1; V: TRBV4-2; DNA: TGTGCCAGCAGCCAAGAGCTAGCGGCGATTACCAATGAGCAGTTCTTC; CDR3: CASSQELAAITNEQFF
D: -; J: TRBJ2-7; V: TRBV9; DNA: TGTGCCAGCAGTGCCGGGAAAGGACCCTACGAGCAGTACTTC; CDR3: CASSAGKGPYEQYF
D: -; J: TRBJ1-2; V: TRBV5-1; DNA: TGCGCCAGCAGCTCTGCGGGACTCTATGGCTACACCTTC; CDR3: CASSSAGLYGYTF
D: -; J: TRBJ1-3; V: TRBV30; DNA: TGTGCCTGGAGTAGGGCAGGGGCGGACACCATATATTTT; CDR3: CAWSRAGADTIYF
D: -; J: TRBJ2-5; V: TRBV6-1; DNA: TGTGCCAGCAGTGAGGGGGCCGGGAAGGAGACCCAGTACTTC; CDR3: CASSEGAGKETQYF
D: -; J: TRBJ1-1; V: TRBV5-1; DNA: TGCGCCAGCAGCCCGCGGGGTTCGAACACTGAAGCTTTCTTT; CDR3: CASSPRGSNTEAFF
D: -; J: TRBJ2-7; V: TRBV10-3; DNA: TGTGCCATCAGGGGGGGACAGCTCTCCTACGAGCAGTACTTC; CDR3: CAIRGGQLSYEQYF
D: TRBD1; J: TRBJ2-1; V: TRBV4-1; DNA: TGCGCCAGCAGCCGAGGGGACAGGGGGCTTCTTCTGGACAATGAGCAGTTCTTC; CDR3: CASSRGDRGLLLDNEQFF
D: -; J: TRBJ1-2; V: TRBV9; DNA: TGTGCCAGCAGCGTAGGCCCAGGGGAGGGCTACACCTTC; CDR3: CASSVGPGEGYTF
D: -; J: TRBJ1-4; V: TRBV25-1; DNA: TGTGCCAGCAGTGGGTCAGGGCGGGAAAAACTGTTTTTT; CDR3: CASSGSGREKLFF
D: -; J: TRBJ2-7; V: TRBV15; DNA: TGTGCCACCAGCAGAGATCCCGGGGGCGAGCAGTACTTC; CDR3: CATSRDPGGEQYF
D: -; J: TRBJ1-1; V: TRBV25-1; DNA: TGTGCCAGCAGTTTTACAGGATACACTGAAGCTTTCTTT; CDR3: CASSFTGYTEAFF
D: TRBD2; J: TRBJ2-1; V: TRBV4-2; DNA: TGTGCCAGCAGCTATTATAGCGGGAGGACGCGGGCGGATGAGCAGTTCTTC; CDR3: CASSYYSGRTRADEQFF
D: -; J: TRBJ2-3; V: TRBV7-7; DNA: TGTGCCAGCAGCTTAGGACAGCCCACAGATACGCAGTATTTT; CDR3: CASSLGQPTDTQYF
D: TRBD1; J: TRBJ1-2; V: TRBV7-6; DNA: TGTGCCAGCAGCGAACAGGGGGGGTACTATGGCTACACCTTC; CDR3: CASSEQGGYYGYTF
D: -; J: TRBJ2-7; V: TRBV11-2; DNA: TGTGCCAGCAGCTCACTAGGCAGCTCCTACGAGCAGTACTTC; CDR3: CASSSLGSSYEQYF
D: -; J: TRBJ2-6; V: TRBV6-4; DNA: TGTGCCAGTAGCGAGGTCTCTGGGGCCAACGTCCTGACTTTC; CDR3: CASSEVSGANVLTF
D: -; J: TRBJ2-2; V: TRBV5-1; DNA: TGCGCCAGCAGCCTGCAGGACAGATACACCGGGGAGCTGTTTTTT; CDR3: CASSLQDRYTGELFF
D: -; J: TRBJ1-2; V: TRBV9; DNA: TGTGCCAGCAGCGTAGAAACAGGGTTGTATGGCTACACCTTC; CDR3: CASSVETGLYGYTF
D: -; J: TRBJ1-2; V: TRBV1; DNA: TGCACCAGCAGCCAAGATTATCAGGGGAGAGTCTATGGCTACACCTTC; CDR3: CTSSQDYQGRVYGYTF
D: -; J: TRBJ2-7; V: TRBV7-9; DNA: TGTGCCAGCAGTAGTCCTACCGGGTTCAGCTCCTACGAGCAGTACTTC; CDR3: CASSSPTGFSSYEQYF
D: TRBD1; J: TRBJ1-2; V: TRBV6-5; DNA: TGTGCCAGCCGAACGAGACAGGGAGCTGGCTACACCTTC; CDR3: CASRTRQGAGYTF
D: -; J: TRBJ1-2; V: TRBV30; DNA: TGTGCCTGGTTACAGGGCTCCGTCGGCTATGGCTACACCTTC; CDR3: CAWLQGSVGYGYTF
D: TRBD2; J: TRBJ2-7; V: TRBV6-5; DNA: TGTGCCAGCAGCCCGACTAGCTACTCTCCCGAGCAGTACTTC; CDR3: CASSPTSYSPEQYF
D: TRBD1; J: TRBJ2-7; V: TRBV15; DNA: TGTGCCACCAGCAGAACCCGGGGACAGGCGGGTTACGAGCAGTACTTC; CDR3: CATSRTRGQAGYEQYF
D: TRBD2; J: TRBJ2-7; V: TRBV6-5; DNA: TGTGCCAGCAGAGTGAAGCGGGGGGACGCCTACGAGCAGTACTTC; CDR3: CASRVKRGDAYEQYF
D: TRBD1; J: TRBJ2-7; V: TRBV5-1; DNA: TGCGCCAGCAGTTCCGGGACAGTATTCTACGAGCAGTACTTC; CDR3: CASSSGTVFYEQYF